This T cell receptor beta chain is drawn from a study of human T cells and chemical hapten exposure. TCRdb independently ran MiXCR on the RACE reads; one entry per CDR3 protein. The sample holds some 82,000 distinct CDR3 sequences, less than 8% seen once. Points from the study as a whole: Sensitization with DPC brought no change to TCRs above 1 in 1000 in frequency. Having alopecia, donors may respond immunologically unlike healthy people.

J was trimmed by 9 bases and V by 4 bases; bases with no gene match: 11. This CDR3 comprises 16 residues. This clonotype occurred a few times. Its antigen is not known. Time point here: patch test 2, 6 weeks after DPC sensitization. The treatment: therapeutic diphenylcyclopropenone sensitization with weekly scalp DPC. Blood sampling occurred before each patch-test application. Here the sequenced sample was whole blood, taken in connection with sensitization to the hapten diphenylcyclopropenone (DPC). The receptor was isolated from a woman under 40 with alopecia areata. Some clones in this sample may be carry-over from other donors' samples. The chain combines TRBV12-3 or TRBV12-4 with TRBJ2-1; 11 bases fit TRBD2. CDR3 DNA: TGTGCCAGCAGTTCCCTTACTAGCGGGGGCGGGAGTGAGCAGTTCTTC. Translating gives CASSSLTSGGGSEQFF.